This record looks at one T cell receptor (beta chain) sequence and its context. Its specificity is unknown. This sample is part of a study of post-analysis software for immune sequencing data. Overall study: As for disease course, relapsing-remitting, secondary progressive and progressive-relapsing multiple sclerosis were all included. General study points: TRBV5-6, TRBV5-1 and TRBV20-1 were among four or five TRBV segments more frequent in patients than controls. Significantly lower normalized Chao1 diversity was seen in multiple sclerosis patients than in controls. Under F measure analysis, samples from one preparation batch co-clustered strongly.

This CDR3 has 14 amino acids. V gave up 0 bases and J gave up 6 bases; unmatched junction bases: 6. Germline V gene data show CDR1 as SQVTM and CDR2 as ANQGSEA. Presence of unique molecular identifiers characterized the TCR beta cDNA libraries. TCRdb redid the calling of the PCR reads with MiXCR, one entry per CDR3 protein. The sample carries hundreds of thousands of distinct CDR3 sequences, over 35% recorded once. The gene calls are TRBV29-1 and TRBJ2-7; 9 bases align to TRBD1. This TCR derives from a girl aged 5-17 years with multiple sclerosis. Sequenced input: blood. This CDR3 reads CSVEEIQGAREQYF. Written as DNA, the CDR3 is TGCAGCGTTGAAGAAATACAGGGGGCTCGCGAGCAGTACTTC.